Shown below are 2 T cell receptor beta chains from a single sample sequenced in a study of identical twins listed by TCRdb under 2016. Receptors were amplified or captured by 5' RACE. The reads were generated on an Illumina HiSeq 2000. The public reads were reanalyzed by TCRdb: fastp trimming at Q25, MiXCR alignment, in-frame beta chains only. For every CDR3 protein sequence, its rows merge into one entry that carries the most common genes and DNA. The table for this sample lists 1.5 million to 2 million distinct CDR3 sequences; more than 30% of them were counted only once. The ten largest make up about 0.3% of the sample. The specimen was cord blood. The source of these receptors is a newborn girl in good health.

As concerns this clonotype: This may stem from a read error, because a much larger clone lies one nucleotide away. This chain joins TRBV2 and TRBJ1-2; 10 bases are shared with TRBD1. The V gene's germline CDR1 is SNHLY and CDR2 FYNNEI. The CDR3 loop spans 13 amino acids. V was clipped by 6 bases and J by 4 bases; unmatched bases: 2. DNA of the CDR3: TGTGCCAGCAGGACAGGGGGCATCTATGGCTACACCTTC. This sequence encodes CASRTGGIYGYTF.

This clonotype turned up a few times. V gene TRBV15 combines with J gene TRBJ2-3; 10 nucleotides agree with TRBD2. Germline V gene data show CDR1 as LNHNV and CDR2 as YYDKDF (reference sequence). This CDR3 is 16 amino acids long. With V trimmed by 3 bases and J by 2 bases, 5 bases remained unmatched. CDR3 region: CATSRVAGGITDTQYF. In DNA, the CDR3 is TGTGCCACCAGCAGGGTAGCGGGAGGTATCACAGATACGCAGTATTTT.